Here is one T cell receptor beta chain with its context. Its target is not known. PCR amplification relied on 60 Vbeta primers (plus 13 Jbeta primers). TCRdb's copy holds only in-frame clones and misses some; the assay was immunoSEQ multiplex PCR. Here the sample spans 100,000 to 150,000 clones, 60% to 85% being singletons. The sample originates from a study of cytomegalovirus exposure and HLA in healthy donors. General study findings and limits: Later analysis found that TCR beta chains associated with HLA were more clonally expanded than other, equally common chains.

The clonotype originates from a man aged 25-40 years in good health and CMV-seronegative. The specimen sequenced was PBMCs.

In DNA form, the CDR3 reads TGTGCCAGCCAGAAGCGGAGGACAGATACGCAGTATTTT. Protein product: CASQKRRTDTQYF. This chain joins TRBV9 and TRBJ2-3, with D tentatively TRBD2 (5 bases). There are 13 residues in the CDR3. The germline V and J ends were trimmed by 7 bases and 3 bases, with 12 bases remaining between them. Germline loops: CDR1 SGDLS, CDR2 YYNGEE.